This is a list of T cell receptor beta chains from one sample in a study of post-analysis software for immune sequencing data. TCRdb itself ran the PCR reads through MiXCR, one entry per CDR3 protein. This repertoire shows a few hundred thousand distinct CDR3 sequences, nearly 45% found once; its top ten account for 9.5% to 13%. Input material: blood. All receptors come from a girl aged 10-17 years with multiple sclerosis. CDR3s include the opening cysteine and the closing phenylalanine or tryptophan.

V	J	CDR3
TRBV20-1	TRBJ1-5	CSATRGVNQPQHF
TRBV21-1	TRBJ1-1	CASSVQDRVAEAFF
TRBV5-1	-	CASSLSKGAHSEQYF
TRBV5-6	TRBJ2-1	CASSLSLNDEQFF
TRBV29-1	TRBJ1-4	CSVLTAATNEKLFF
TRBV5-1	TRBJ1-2	CASSFVLGSGGYTF
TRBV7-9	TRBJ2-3	CASSRGGSGSFADTQYF
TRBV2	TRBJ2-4	CASSLALAKNIQYF
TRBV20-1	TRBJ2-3	CSARGQGNQDTQYF
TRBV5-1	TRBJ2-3	CASTLGAGGRTDTQYF
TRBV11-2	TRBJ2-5	CASTGDGQETQYF
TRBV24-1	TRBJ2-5	CATSDPVGLAGVEGRETQYF
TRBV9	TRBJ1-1	CASSVGLYGLDGEAFF
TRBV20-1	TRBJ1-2	CSAYILAGGINYGYTF
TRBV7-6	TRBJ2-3	CASSLGGTIKDTQYF
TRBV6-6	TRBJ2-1	CASSSDRERNEQFF
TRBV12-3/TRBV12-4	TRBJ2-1	CASSSSLAATYNGQFF
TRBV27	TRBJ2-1	CASSLSENNEQFF
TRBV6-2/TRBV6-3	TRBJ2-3	CASSYWITDTQYF
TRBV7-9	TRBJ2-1	CASSGRGRWARGVNNEQFF
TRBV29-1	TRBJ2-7	CSVAQGASYEQYF
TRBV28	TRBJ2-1	CASSSLAGGLYGQFF
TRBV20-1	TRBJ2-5	CSAFQETQYF
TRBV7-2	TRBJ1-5	CASSFGDGSNQPQHF
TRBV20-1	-	CSATTFPRAGYEQYF
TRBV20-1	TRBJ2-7	CSGEWASGSYEQYF
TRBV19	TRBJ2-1	CASSIRRQGHNEQFF
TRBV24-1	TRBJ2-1	CATSETGEEYNEQFF
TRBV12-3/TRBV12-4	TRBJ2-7	CASSLAASYEQYF
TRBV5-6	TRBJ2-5	CASRPGHLETQYF
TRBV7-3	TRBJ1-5	CASSLDVDQPQHF
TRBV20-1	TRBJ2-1	CSARVSGRALYNEQFF
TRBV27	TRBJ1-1	CASSPRTGRLNTEAFF
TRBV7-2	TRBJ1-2	CASSFRLYGYTF
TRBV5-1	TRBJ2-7	CASSASGGHNEQYF
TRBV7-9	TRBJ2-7	CASSLELAGGPYEQYF
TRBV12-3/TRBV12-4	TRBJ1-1	CASSPRLEYTEAFF
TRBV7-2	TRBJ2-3	CASSRPSNRDTQDF
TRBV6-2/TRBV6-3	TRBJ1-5	CASSPTGSGNQPQHF
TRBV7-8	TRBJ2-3	CASSWVTSGTSTVTQYF
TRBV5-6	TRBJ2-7	CASSLGWQASYEQYF